The clone carrying this T cell receptor (beta chain) turned up a few times. The antigen is unknown. This specimen comes from a study of response to subunit inactivated influenza vaccine. Trimming took 6 bases from V and 3 from J, leaving 14 bases between them. Germline assignment: CDR1 SEHNR and CDR2 FQNEAQ (reference sequence). This CDR3 contains 14 residues. TCRdb itself ran the RT-PCR reads through MiXCR, one entry per CDR3 protein. The repertoire has roughly 500,000 distinct CDR3 sequences, approximately 15% of them found once; the top ten carry 2.5% to 3.5%. General study points: It was suggested by the authors that few new T cells are recruited by each seasonal influenza vaccination.

This sequence was found in a man aged 50-75 years who received an inactivated influenza vaccine. The sample here was CD4+ T cells sorted from PBMCs, taken less than 30 months after vaccination. The chain uses TRBV7-9 and TRBJ1-1; no clear D. The CDR3 sequence: CASRDGGFDTEAFF. The CDR3 region has the DNA TGTGCCAGCAGAGACGGCGGTTTTGACACTGAAGCTTTCTTT.